Below, 27 T cell receptor beta chains from the same sample are listed, as sequenced in a study of T cells in localized non-small cell lung cancer (dated by TCRdb to about 2020). Library prep was done by the immunoSEQ multiplex PCR assay. The table comes from immuneACCESS by way of TCRdb, which keeps in-frame sequences with V and J called. Part of the clones is missing from these tables; in studies checked, under half for an unresolved V gene and the rest for unknown reasons. The sample has tens of thousands of clones on record, over 80% of them singletons. The top ten hold approximately 18% of the sample. The source was peripheral blood mononuclear cells, collected before any cancer treatment. These receptor sequences come from a man aged 40 to 75 with stage III lung adenocarcinoma.

The V gene is TRBV7-9, the J gene TRBJ2-2; 10 bases line up with TRBD1. The junction had 7 bases not matched to a gene; V was cut back by 5 bases and J by 4 bases. The CDR3 loop spans 16 amino acids. Germline V CDR1 and CDR2: SEHNR, FQNEAQ (reference sequence). The CDR3 is CASSKPGQGTTGELFF. The CDR3 DNA follows: TGTGCCAGCAGCAAGCCGGGACAGGGGACCACCGGGGAGCTGTTTTTT.

The chain recombines TRBV4-1 with TRBJ2-1, with D hard to call. V shed 3 bases and J shed 9 bases, with 6 bases lying between them. CDR3 size: 11 residues. CDR1 MGHRA and CDR2 YSYEKL come from the germline V gene. The CDR3: CASSHDFEQFF. The CDR3 bases are TGCGCCAGCAGCCACGACTTTGAGCAGTTCTTC.

The rearrangement uses TRBV19 and TRBJ1-2; weak D call: TRBD1 (6 bases). Looked up from germline, CDR1 is LNHDA and CDR2 is SQIVND (reference sequence). V was cut by 6 bases and J by 2 bases, with 19 bases left in between. The CDR3 covers 16 residues. In DNA, the CDR3 is TGTGCCAGTAGGAACGGGGGGCAGGTCCTAAACTATGGCTACACCTTC. This sequence encodes CASRNGGQVLNYGYTF.

V gene TRBV11-2 combines with J gene TRBJ1-4; D unresolved. This CDR3 has 11 amino acids. V was trimmed by 5 bases and J by 5 bases, leaving 3 bases between them. Germline V gene data show CDR1 as SGHAT and CDR2 as FQNNGV. The CDR3 bases are TGTGCCAGCAGCAGCAATGAAAAACTGTTTTTT. Translation gives CASSSNEKLFF.

The chain has TRBV7-9 and TRBJ2-7; D possibly uses TRBD1 or TRBD2 (5 bases each). The CDR3 extends over 17 amino acids. Trimming left V 1 base short and J 0 bases short, with 16 bases between. CDR1 is SEHNR and CDR2 is FQNEAQ in the germline V gene (reference sequence). DNA of the CDR3: TGTGCCAGCAGCTTAGACTCGGGACGAAGTTTCTCCTACGAGCAGTACTTC. Its translation: CASSLDSGRSFSYEQYF.

The J gene is TRBJ1-6, the V gene TRBV5-1; D unresolved. Germline V CDR1 and CDR2: SGHRS, YFSETQ. Trimming took 3 bases from V and 7 from J, leaving 17 bases between them. The CDR3 is 16 amino acids. CDR3 bases: TGCGCCAGCAGCTGGGTGACGGCAACCCTGAATTCACCCCTCCACTTT. Translating it yields CASSWVTATLNSPLHF.

The V gene is TRBV5-1, the J gene TRBJ2-7; no clear D. Germline V CDR1 and CDR2: SGHRS, YFSETQ. The CDR3 contains 13 residues. Trimming pared 0 bases from V and 4 bases from J, leaving 8 bases between. CDR3 nucleotide sequence: TGCGCCAGCAGCTTGGACGGCGTTTACGAGCAGTACTTC. This sequence encodes CASSLDGVYEQYF.

This rearrangement joins TRBV20-1 to TRBJ2-1; D not resolved. Germline CDR1 DFQATT, CDR2 SNEGSKA (reference sequence). The CDR3 sequence is 11 residues long. V dropped 5 bases and J dropped 10 bases, with 12 bases sitting between them. The CDR3 loop is CSARRRGEQFF. CDR3 sequence (DNA): TGCAGTGCTCGGCGAAGAGGAGAGCAGTTCTTC.

This clone was seen more than once but under ten times. The V call is TRBV7-3, the J call TRBJ2-2; 9 bases are shared with TRBD2. V lost 5 bases to trimming and J lost 3 bases; unmatched junction nucleotides: 4. The CDR3 is 15 residues long. Germline V gives CDR1 SGHTA, CDR2 FQGTGA. The CDR3 nucleotides read TGTGCCAGCAGCGAAACTAGCGGGTACACCGGGGAGCTGTTTTTT. Protein product: CASSETSGYTGELFF.

This clone was detected only once. V and J are TRBV7-9 and TRBJ1-1; possibly TRBD1 for D (5 bases). This CDR3 contains 13 residues. Per the germline V gene, CDR1 is SEHNR and CDR2 is FQNEAQ (reference sequence). V was shortened by 8 bases and J by 1 base, with 11 bases between the two germline ends. The CDR3 nucleotides read TGTGCCAGCCAAGGGGTCGGGAACACTGAAGCTTTCTTT. Translation: CASQGVGNTEAFF.

This chain links TRBV5-8 with TRBJ1-5; D gene ambiguous. The germline V gene has CDR1 SGHTS and CDR2 YDEGEE. Between the trimmed V and J ends, which lost 3 bases and 7 bases, there was a span of 8 bases. CDR3 length equals 12 residues. CDR3 residues: CASSWASQPQHF. CDR3 DNA sequence: TGTGCCAGCAGCTGGGCGTCGCAGCCCCAGCATTTT.

The chain uses TRBV11-3 and TRBJ2-2; D unresolved. CDR1 SGHNT and CDR2 YENEEA come from the germline V gene. The CDR3 is made up of 14 amino acids. The V end lost 1 base, the J end lost 1 base, and 4 bases lay between the germline ends. The CDR3 is CASSLGWNTGELFF. CDR3 DNA: TGTGCCAGCAGCTTAGGCTGGAACACCGGGGAGCTGTTTTTT.

The sample holds one count of this clone. This rearrangement joins TRBV5-5 to TRBJ2-3; TRBD2 matches at 13 bases. The CDR3 runs 17 residues. Germline CDR1 SGHKS, CDR2 YYEKEE (reference sequence). V shed 4 bases and J 4 bases; nucleotides not matched to a gene: 9. This CDR3 reads CASSELAGGGLADTQYF. DNA of the CDR3: TGTGCCAGCAGCGAACTAGCGGGAGGGGGGTTGGCAGATACGCAGTATTTT.

This clone was observed a handful of times. The chain couples TRBV5-6 to TRBJ2-7, with 7 bases aligning to TRBD1. Germline trimming cut 4 bases from V and 5 bases from J; bases unmatched to any gene: 3. The CDR3 length is 12 residues. The germline gives CDR1 SGHDT, CDR2 YYEEEE. The CDR3 region is CASSGTGDEQYF. CDR3 sequence (DNA): TGTGCCAGCAGCGGCACAGGGGACGAGCAGTACTTC.

The chain links TRBV10-3 to TRBJ1-2; no firm D call. Germline V gives CDR1 ENHRY, CDR2 SYGVKD. Deletions cut 10 bases from V and 9 bases from J, with 15 bases between. This CDR3 is built from 11 residues. In DNA, the CDR3 is TGTGCCACCTCTCTGGCCGGACGCTACACCTTC. This codes for CATSLAGRYTF.

This clone has a handful of counts. This CDR3 is CASSQNRGSGNEQYF. CDR3 in DNA: TGTGCCAGCAGCCAAAACAGGGGAAGTGGGAACGAGCAGTACTTC. This chain connects TRBV4-2 to TRBJ2-7; 7 positions match TRBD1. The CDR3 is 15 residues long. CDR1 and CDR2 (germline): LGHNA, YNFKEQ. J gave up 5 bases and V 2 bases, and 9 bases lay outside the gene matches.

For the CDR3, the DNA is TGTGCCATCAGTGAGTCGATGAGTCTGGGGCCTTCACCCCTCCACTTT. Translated: CAISESMSLGPSPLHF. The V and J genes are TRBV10-3 and TRBJ1-6, with a tentative D call TRBD1 (5 bases). The CDR3 contains 16 residues. V lost 0 bases to trimming and J lost 9 bases, with 15 bases between them. The V gene's germline CDR1 is ENHRY and CDR2 SYGVKD.

The V call is TRBV30, the J call TRBJ1-1; D is uncertain. V was cut by 4 bases and J by 4 bases, with 7 bases left in between. Per the germline V gene, CDR1 is GTSNPN and CDR2 is SVGIG (reference sequence). This CDR3 is 11 amino acids long. Written as DNA, the CDR3 is TGTGCCTGGACCAGAAGCACTGAAGCTTTCTTT. Protein product: CAWTRSTEAFF.

This clone was counted once. The V and J genes are TRBV5-5 and TRBJ1-5; TRBD1 matches 12 bases. V dropped 4 bases and J dropped 7; count of bases not matched to a gene: 6. Germline lookup yields CDR1 SGHKS and CDR2 YYEKEE (reference sequence). CDR3 length: 15 amino acids. The chain's CDR3 is CASSRDRGPGQPQHF. In nucleotides, the CDR3 is TGTGCCAGCAGCCGGGACAGGGGGCCGGGACAGCCCCAGCATTTT.

The chain employs TRBV5-1 and TRBJ1-2; TRBD1 agrees at 9 bases. CDR1 and CDR2 (germline): SGHRS, YFSETQ. V lost 0 bases and J lost 10; bases outside the gene matches: 7. This CDR3 spans 14 amino acids. The CDR3 is CASSLGGTGIDYTF. The CDR3, as DNA: TGCGCCAGCAGCTTGGGCGGGACAGGGATCGACTACACCTTC. The variable domain in full, completed from reference TRBV5-1 and TRBJ1-2, reads KAGVTQTPRYLIKTRGQQVTLSCSPISGHRSVSWYQQTPGQGLQFLFEYFSETQRNKGNFPGRFSGRQFSNSRSEMNVSTLELGDSALYLCASSLGGTGIDYTFGSGTRLTVV.

The rearrangement joins TRBV7-2 to TRBJ2-5; D may correspond to TRBD1 or TRBD2 (5 bases each). The CDR3 is made up of 17 amino acids. Germline V gene data show CDR1 as SGHTA and CDR2 as FQGNSA. Trimming removed 4 bases from V and 5 bases from J, with 23 bases in between. The CDR3 DNA is TGTGCCAGCAGCTCCCCTTTGAGGGGAGCTTCATTGGAGACCCAGTACTTC. This translates into CASSSPLRGASLETQYF. The whole variable domain, remainder taken from reference TRBV7-2 and TRBJ2-5, is GAGVSQSPSNKVTEKGKDVELRCDPISGHTALYWYRQSLGQGLEFLIYFQGNSAPDKSGLPSDRFSAERTGGSVSTLTIQRTQQEDSAVYLCASSSPLRGASLETQYFGPGTRLLVL.

The chain recombines TRBV9 with TRBJ2-1, with 12 bases matching TRBD2. The CDR3 runs to 16 residues. Trimming at V came to 2 bases and at J to 8 bases, leaving 8 bases not matched to a gene. Germline CDR1 SGDLS, CDR2 YYNGEE. CDR3: CASSVDSSGGVDEQFF. The CDR3 coding sequence is TGTGCCAGCAGCGTGGACTCTAGCGGGGGGGTGGATGAGCAGTTCTTC. Full variable domain (rest looked up from reference TRBV9 and TRBJ2-1): DSGVTQTPKHLITATGQRVTLRCSPRSGDLSVYWYQQSLDQGLQFLIQYYNGEERAKGNILERFSAQQFPDLHSELNLSSLELGDSALYFCASSVDSSGGVDEQFFGPGTRLTVL.

As regards this clone: Other DNA sequences in this sample translate to the same CDR3. The chain has TRBV20-1 and TRBJ2-3; D gene unclear. This CDR3 spans 11 amino acids. Germline values: CDR1 DFQATT, CDR2 SNEGSKA (reference sequence). V lost 3 bases, J lost 4 bases, and 5 bases lay in between. In DNA form, the CDR3 reads TGCAGTGCTAGGTTGGCAGATACGCAGTATTTT. Its protein product is CSARLADTQYF.

V and J are TRBV5-1 and TRBJ2-6; D might be TRBD2 (5 bases). The ends were cut back, 3 bases at V and 2 bases at J, with 12 bases in the middle. The CDR3 totals 16 residues. In germline, CDR1 is SGHRS, CDR2 YFSETQ. CDR3 in amino acids: CASSSAGIPGANVLTF. The CDR3 DNA is TGCGCCAGCAGCTCAGCCGGGATCCCTGGGGCCAACGTCCTGACTTTC.

In its sample, this clone was seen once. The chain is built from TRBV19 and TRBJ1-5; maybe TRBD1 (5 bases). Germline CDR1 reads LNHDA; CDR2 reads SQIVND (reference sequence). This CDR3 has 16 amino acids. The V end lost 6 bases, the J end lost 2 bases, and 17 bases lay between the germline ends. The DNA for the CDR3 is TGTGCCAGTAGCGGCAGGCTGGGACGGGGCAATCAGCCCCAGCATTTT. Its translation: CASSGRLGRGNQPQHF.

The chain uses TRBV7-2 and TRBJ2-1; 7 nucleotides line up with TRBD2. Looked up from germline, CDR1 is SGHTA and CDR2 is FQGNSA. V dropped 4 bases and J dropped 8; count of bases not matched to a gene: 11. CDR3 length equals 15 residues. CDR3 region: CASSSRRSGDDEQFF. In nucleotides, the CDR3 is TGTGCCAGCAGCTCGCGTCGCAGCGGGGACGATGAGCAGTTCTTC. The whole variable domain, filled in from reference TRBV7-2 and TRBJ2-1, reads GAGVSQSPSNKVTEKGKDVELRCDPISGHTALYWYRQSLGQGLEFLIYFQGNSAPDKSGLPSDRFSAERTGGSVSTLTIQRTQQEDSAVYLCASSSRRSGDDEQFFGPGTRLTVL.

This chain connects TRBV28 to TRBJ1-5; no definite D call. Germline CDR1 MDHEN, CDR2 SYDVKM. V was clipped by 8 bases and J by 8 bases, with 16 bases between them. The CDR3 runs 13 residues. CDR3 coding DNA: TGTGCCAGCCGTGAGAGGGTCCAAGAGCCCCAGCATTTT. Amino acid sequence: CASRERVQEPQHF.